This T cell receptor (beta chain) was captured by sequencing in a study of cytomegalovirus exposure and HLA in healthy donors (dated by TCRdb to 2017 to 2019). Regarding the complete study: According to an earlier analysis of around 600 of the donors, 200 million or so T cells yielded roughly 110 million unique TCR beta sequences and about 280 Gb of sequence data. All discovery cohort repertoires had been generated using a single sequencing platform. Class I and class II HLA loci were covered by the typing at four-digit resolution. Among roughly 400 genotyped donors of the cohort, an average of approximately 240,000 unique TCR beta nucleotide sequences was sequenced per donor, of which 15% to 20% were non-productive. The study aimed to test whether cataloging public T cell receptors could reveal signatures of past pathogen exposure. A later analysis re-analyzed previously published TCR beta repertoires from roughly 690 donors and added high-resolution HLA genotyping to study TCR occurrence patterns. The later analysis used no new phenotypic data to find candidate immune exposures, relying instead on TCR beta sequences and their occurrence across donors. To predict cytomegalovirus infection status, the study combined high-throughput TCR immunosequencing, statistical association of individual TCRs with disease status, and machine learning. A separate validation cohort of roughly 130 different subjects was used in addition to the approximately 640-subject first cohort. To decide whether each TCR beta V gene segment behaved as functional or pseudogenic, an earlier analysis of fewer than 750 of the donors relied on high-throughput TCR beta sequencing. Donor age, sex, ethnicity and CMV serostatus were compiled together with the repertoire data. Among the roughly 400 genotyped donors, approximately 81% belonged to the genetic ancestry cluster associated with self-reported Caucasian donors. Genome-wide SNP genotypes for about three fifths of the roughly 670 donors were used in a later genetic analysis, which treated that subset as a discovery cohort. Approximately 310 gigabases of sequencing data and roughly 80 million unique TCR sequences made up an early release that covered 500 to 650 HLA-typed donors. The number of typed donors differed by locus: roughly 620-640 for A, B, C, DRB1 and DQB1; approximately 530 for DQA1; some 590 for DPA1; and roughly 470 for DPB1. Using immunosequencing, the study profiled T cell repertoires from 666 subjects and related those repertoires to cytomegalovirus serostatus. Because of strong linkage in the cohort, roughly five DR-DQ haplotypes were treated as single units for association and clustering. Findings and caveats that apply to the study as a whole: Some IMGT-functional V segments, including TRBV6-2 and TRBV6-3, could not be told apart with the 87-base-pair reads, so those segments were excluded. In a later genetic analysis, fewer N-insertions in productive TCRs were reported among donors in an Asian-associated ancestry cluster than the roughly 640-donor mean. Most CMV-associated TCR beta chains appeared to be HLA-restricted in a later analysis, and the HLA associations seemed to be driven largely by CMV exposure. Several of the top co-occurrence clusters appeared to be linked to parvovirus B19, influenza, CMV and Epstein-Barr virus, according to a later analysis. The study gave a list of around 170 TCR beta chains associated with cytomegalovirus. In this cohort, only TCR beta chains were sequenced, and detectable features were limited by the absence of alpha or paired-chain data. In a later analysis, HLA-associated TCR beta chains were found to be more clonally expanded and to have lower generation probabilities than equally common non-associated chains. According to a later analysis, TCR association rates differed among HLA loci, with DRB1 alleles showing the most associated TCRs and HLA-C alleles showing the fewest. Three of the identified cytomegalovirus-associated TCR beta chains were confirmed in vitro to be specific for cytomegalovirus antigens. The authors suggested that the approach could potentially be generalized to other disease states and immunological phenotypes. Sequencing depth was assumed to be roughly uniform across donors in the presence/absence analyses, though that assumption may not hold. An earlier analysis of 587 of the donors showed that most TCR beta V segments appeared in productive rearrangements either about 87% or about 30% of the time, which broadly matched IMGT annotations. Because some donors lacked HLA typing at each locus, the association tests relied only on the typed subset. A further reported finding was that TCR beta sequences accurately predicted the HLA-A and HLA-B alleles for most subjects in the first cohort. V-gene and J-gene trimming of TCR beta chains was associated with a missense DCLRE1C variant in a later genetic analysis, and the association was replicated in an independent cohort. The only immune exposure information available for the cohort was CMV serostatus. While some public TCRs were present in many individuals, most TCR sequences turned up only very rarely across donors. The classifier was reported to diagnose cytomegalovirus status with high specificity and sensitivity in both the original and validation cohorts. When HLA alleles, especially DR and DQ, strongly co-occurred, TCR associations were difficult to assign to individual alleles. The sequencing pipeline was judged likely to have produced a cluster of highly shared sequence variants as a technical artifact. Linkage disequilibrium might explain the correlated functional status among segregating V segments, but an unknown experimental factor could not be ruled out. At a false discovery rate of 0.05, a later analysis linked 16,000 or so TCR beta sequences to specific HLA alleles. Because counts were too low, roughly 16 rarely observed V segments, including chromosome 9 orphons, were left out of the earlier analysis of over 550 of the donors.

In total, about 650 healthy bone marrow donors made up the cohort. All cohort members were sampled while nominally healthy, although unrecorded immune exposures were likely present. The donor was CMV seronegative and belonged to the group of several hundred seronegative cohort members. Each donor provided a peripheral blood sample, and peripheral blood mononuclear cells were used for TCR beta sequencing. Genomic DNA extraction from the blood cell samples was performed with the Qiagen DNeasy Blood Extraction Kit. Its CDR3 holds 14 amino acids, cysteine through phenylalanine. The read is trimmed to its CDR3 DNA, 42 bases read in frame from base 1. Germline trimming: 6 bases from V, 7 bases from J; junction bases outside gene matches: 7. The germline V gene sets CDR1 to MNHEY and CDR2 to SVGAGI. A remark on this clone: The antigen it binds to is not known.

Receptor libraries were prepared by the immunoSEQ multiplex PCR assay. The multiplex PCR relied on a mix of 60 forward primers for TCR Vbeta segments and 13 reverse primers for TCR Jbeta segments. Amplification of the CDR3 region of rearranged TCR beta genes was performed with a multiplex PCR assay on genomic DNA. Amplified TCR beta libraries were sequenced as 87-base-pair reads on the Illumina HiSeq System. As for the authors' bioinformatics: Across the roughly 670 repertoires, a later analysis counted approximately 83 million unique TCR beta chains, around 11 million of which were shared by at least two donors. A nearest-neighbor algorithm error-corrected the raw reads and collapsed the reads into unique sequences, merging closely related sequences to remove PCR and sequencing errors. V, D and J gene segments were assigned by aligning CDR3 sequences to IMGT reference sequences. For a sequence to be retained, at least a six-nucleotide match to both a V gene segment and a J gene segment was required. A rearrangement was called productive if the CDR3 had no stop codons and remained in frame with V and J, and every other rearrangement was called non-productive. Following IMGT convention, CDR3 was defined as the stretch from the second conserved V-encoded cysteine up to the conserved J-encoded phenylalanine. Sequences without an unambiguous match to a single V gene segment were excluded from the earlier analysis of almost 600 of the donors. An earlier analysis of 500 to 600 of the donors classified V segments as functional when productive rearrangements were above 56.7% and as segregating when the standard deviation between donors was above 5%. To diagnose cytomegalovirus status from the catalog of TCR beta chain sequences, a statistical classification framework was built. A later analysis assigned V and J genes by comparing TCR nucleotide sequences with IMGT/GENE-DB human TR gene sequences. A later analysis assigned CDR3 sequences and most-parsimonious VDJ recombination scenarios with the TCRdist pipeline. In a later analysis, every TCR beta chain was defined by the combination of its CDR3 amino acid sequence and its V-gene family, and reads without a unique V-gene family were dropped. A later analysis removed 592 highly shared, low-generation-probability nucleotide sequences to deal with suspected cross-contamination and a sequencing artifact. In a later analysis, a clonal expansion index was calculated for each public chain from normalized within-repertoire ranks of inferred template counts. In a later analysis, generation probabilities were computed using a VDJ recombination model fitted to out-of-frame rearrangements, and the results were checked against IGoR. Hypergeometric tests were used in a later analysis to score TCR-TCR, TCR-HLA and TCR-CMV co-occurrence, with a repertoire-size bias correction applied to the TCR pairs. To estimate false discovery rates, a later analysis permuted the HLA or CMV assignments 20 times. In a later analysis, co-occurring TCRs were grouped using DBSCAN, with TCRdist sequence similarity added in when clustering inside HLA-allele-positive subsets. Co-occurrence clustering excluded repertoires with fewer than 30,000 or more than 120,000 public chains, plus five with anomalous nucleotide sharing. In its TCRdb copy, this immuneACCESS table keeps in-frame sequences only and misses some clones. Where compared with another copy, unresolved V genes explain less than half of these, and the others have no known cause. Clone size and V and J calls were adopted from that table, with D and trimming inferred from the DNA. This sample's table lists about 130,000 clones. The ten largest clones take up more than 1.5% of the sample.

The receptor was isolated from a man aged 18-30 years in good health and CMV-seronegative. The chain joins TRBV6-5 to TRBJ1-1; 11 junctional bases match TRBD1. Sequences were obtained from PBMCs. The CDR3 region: CASSLRGQGGEAFF. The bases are TGTGCCAGCAGCCTTAGGGGACAGGGGGGTGAAGCTTTCTTT.